The 22 T cell receptor beta chains given below trace back to one sample, sequenced in a study of T cell repertoires in cytomegalovirus infection. Their recognized antigens are unknown. TCRdb re-derived calls from the reads in MiXCR, one entry per CDR3 protein. The sample shows 35,000 to 55,000 distinct CDR3 sequences, 20% to 25% of them seen only once. Sequences were obtained from PBMCs, sequenced either directly or after in vitro stimulation (not recorded which). These receptors originate from a human donor in good health (CMV status not recorded). Some clones in this sample may be carry-over from other donors' samples.

This clonotype was picked up a small number of times. The V and J genes are TRBV18 and TRBJ2-7; D might be TRBD1 (5 bases). This CDR3 has 14 residues. Trimming stripped 2 bases from V and 6 bases from J, with 14 bases between. Germline V gene lookup returns CDR1 KGHSH and CDR2 LQKENI. Here the CDR3 reads CASSPRAGWAEQYF. In DNA, the CDR3 is TGTGCCAGCTCACCAAGGGCAGGGTGGGCCGAGCAGTACTTC.

This clonotype was found many times. This chain joins TRBV7-2 and TRBJ1-5; perhaps TRBD1 as D (6 bases). V was cut by 3 bases and J by 5 bases, with 14 bases left in between. Germline V gene sequence: CDR1 SGHTA, CDR2 FQGNSA. There are 15 residues in the CDR3. The DNA for the CDR3 is TGTGCCAGCAGCTTTGGGGGGGCAGGGGATCAGCCCCAGCATTTT. Translation gives CASSFGGAGDQPQHF. The full variable domain, rest sourced from reference TRBV7-2 and TRBJ1-5, is GAGVSQSPSNKVTEKGKDVELRCDPISGHTALYWYRQSLGQGLEFLIYFQGNSAPDKSGLPSDRFSAERTGGSVSTLTIQRTQQEDSAVYLCASSFGGAGDQPQHFGDGTRLSIL.

This sequence joins TRBV28 and TRBJ2-5; 9 nucleotides align to TRBD2. Germline V gives CDR1 MDHEN, CDR2 SYDVKM. Trimming at V came to 7 bases and at J to 5 bases, leaving 14 bases not matched to a gene. CDR3 length equals 16 residues. The CDR3 sequence is CASTLMGGGAWETQYF. CDR3 DNA: TGTGCCAGCACCCTCATGGGCGGGGGGGCCTGGGAGACCCAGTACTTC.

This clonotype has more than one count but fewer than ten. V and J are TRBV11-2 and TRBJ1-1; no clear D gene. The CDR3 is 11 amino acids. The germline CDR1 and CDR2 sequences are SGHAT and FQNNGV. The V end lost 1 base, the J end lost 8 bases, and 5 bases lay between the germline ends. This CDR3 reads CASSLVQEAFF. The CDR3 DNA reads TGTGCCAGCAGCTTAGTCCAAGAAGCTTTCTTT.

This rearrangement joins TRBV29-1 to TRBJ2-5, with D uncertain. Trimming removed 7 bases at V and 0 bases at J, with 12 bases between. In germline, CDR1 is SQVTM, CDR2 ANQGSEA. The CDR3 consists of 13 residues. The CDR3 DNA sequence: TGCAGCGCCAGAGCTGGGTACCAAGAGACCCAGTACTTC. It specifies CSARAGYQETQYF.

This clonotype has a handful of counts. V and J are TRBV7-2 and TRBJ2-2; TRBD2 matches 8 bases. V was clipped by 5 bases and J by 6 bases; unmatched bases: 11. Germline lookup yields CDR1 SGHTA and CDR2 FQGNSA. CDR3 size: 16 residues. The CDR3 DNA reads TGTGCCAGCAGCCTACAGGGTAGCGGGATAGCCGGGGAGCTGTTTTTT. It yields the protein CASSLQGSGIAGELFF.

The V call is TRBV28, the J call TRBJ2-2; D unresolved. V was cut by 2 bases and J by 5 bases, with 6 bases left in between. This CDR3 region has 13 residues. CDR1 and CDR2 from the germline V gene are MDHEN and SYDVKM. CDR3 sequence reads: CASSLPATGELFF. The DNA for the CDR3 is TGTGCCAGCAGTTTACCAGCTACCGGGGAGCTGTTTTTT.

The chain employs TRBV18 and TRBJ1-2; 10 nucleotides align to TRBD1. CDR3 size: 14 residues. Trimming removed 8 bases from V and 8 bases from J; junction bases left unmatched: 11. Germline-derived CDR1 and CDR2 are KGHSH and LQKENI. The CDR3 reads CASLPRDRGAGYTF. The CDR3 DNA is TGTGCCAGCCTACCCCGGGACAGGGGAGCGGGCTACACCTTC.

The chain combines TRBV29-1 with TRBJ2-7, with D perhaps matching TRBD1 (5 bases). CDR1 and CDR2 (germline): SQVTM, ANQGSEA. The CDR3 sequence is 15 residues long. Trimming took 6 bases from V and 0 from J, leaving 18 bases between them. CDR3 in amino acids: CSVPTGIRISYEQYF. In DNA, the CDR3 is TGCAGCGTACCTACAGGAATTAGGATCTCCTACGAGCAGTACTTC.

The chain recombines TRBV19 with TRBJ1-3; unclear D gene. In germline, CDR1 is LNHDA, CDR2 SQIVND (reference sequence). This CDR3 contains 13 residues. V was trimmed by 5 bases and J by 2 bases, leaving 7 bases between them. DNA for the CDR3: TGTGCCAGTAGTGGAGAAGCTGGAAACACCATATATTTT. Its protein is CASSGEAGNTIYF.

This clonotype was found many times. The chain employs TRBV4-1 and TRBJ1-2, with 9 bases that match TRBD1. The CDR3 runs 17 residues. In germline, CDR1 is MGHRA, CDR2 YSYEKL. Germline trimming cut 0 bases from V and 4 bases from J; bases unmatched to any gene: 9. The CDR3 reads CASSQEGPGQGSYGYTF. In DNA, the CDR3 is TGCGCCAGCAGCCAAGAAGGCCCCGGACAGGGGAGCTATGGCTACACCTTC.

This clonotype was observed at least ten times. The J gene is TRBJ1-1, the V gene TRBV3-1, with a possible D match to TRBD1 (5 bases). There are 15 residues in the CDR3. Trimming removed 0 bases from V and 3 bases from J, with 11 bases in between. CDR1 is LGHDT, CDR2 YNNKEL, per germline (reference sequence). The DNA for the CDR3 is TGTGCCAGCAGCCAAGAGGGGGAACCCTACACTGAAGCTTTCTTT. As protein: CASSQEGEPYTEAFF.

J is TRBJ2-7 and V is TRBV6-2 or TRBV6-3; D possibly corresponds to TRBD2 (6 bases). This CDR3 spans 15 amino acids. V lost 5 bases to trimming and J lost 7 bases, with 21 bases between them. The germline gives CDR1 MNHEY, CDR2 SVGEGT. In DNA, the CDR3 is TGTGCCAGCAGTAGAAGAGCAGGTCCCCGGGGGGAGCAGTACTTC. Translation: CASSRRAGPRGEQYF.

This clonotype counts as medium-sized (0.01 to 0.1%). The chain has TRBV20-1 and TRBJ2-5, with D maybe TRBD1 (6 bases). V lost 7 bases to trimming and J lost 2 bases, with 17 bases between them. Germline CDR1 is DFQATT and CDR2 is SNEGSKA (reference sequence). This CDR3 spans 14 amino acids. CDR3 loop: CSGTPTGIQETQYF. As DNA, the CDR3 is TGCAGTGGTACCCCAACAGGGATTCAAGAGACCCAGTACTTC.

This clonotype was counted ten times or more. The genes are TRBV11-2 and TRBJ2-5, with D possibly being TRBD1 (5 bases). V lost 5 bases, J lost 1 base, and 11 bases lay in between. This CDR3 is 14 amino acids long. CDR1 and CDR2 (germline): SGHAT, FQNNGV. The CDR3 loop is CASSREGVQETQYF. The CDR3 DNA is TGTGCCAGCAGCCGAGAAGGGGTCCAAGAGACCCAGTACTTC.

This clonotype was detected once. The chain employs TRBV6-2 or TRBV6-3 and TRBJ2-2, with D possibly matching TRBD2 (5 bases). The CDR3 covers 15 residues. V gave up 2 bases and J gave up 9 bases, with 16 bases separating them. The germline V gene has CDR1 MNHEY and CDR2 SVGEGT. The CDR3: CASSYRQLGARELFF. CDR3 DNA sequence: TGTGCCAGCAGTTACAGGCAACTAGGTGCCCGGGAGCTGTTTTTT.

This chain joins TRBV10-3 and TRBJ1-1; maybe TRBD1 (5 bases). The CDR3 consists of 16 residues. V lost 2 bases and J lost 1, with 14 bases in between. CDR1 and CDR2 from the germline V gene are ENHRY and SYGVKD. The CDR3 sequence is CAISERGNEGNTEAFF. Written as DNA, the CDR3 is TGTGCCATCAGTGAGAGGGGAAACGAAGGGAACACTGAAGCTTTCTTT.

This clonotype was detected a few times. This chain joins TRBV27 and TRBJ1-2; the D gene is possibly TRBD1 (5 bases). The V and J ends lost 4 bases and 4 bases respectively, with 10 bases between them. The germline V gene encodes CDR1 MNHEY and CDR2 SMNVEV (reference sequence). The CDR3 is 13 amino acids. The CDR3 reads CASSSDMAYGYTF. CDR3 nucleotide sequence: TGTGCCAGCAGTTCGGACATGGCCTATGGCTACACCTTC.

The chain recombines TRBV19 with TRBJ2-2, with TRBD2 matching 11 bases. CDR1 and CDR2 from the germline V gene are LNHDA and SQIVND (reference sequence). Trimming at V came to 9 bases and at J to 1 base, leaving 4 bases not matched to a gene. The CDR3 is made up of 15 amino acids. The CDR3 spells CASHLAGGNTGELFF. DNA of the CDR3: TGTGCCAGCCATCTAGCGGGAGGGAACACCGGGGAGCTGTTTTTT. Looking up the rest from reference TRBV19 and TRBJ2-2 gives the full variable domain: DGGITQSPKYLFRKEGQNVTLSCEQNLNHDAMYWYRQDPGQGLRLIYYSQIVNDFQKGDIAEGYSVSREKKESFPLTVTSAQKNPTAFYLCASHLAGGNTGELFFGEGSRLTVL.

This clonotype was counted ten times or more. The rearrangement uses TRBV7-2 and TRBJ2-7; D is perhaps TRBD1 or TRBD2 (6 bases each). V lost 1 base and J lost 4, with 17 bases in between. CDR3 length: 16 amino acids. The V gene's germline CDR1 is SGHTA and CDR2 FQGNSA. The DNA of the CDR3 is TGTGCCAGCAGCTTAGGTATCCTTGGGGGGCGTTACGAGCAGTACTTC. Translated, it gives CASSLGILGGRYEQYF.

This clonotype showed up just a few times. The chain has TRBV4-3 and TRBJ2-3; 8 bases line up with TRBD1. The CDR3 sequence is 17 residues long. The germline V gene encodes CDR1 LGHNA and CDR2 YSLEER. With V trimmed by 0 bases and J by 0 bases, 5 bases remained unmatched. The CDR3 loop is CASSQDPDRDSTDTQYF. DNA for the CDR3: TGCGCCAGCAGCCAAGACCCGGACAGGGACAGCACAGATACGCAGTATTTT.

Many counts were recorded for this clonotype. The chain is built from TRBV7-2 and TRBJ1-2, with TRBD1 matching 7 bases. The trim removed 10 bases at V and 0 bases at J, leaving 5 bases unmatched. The CDR3 is 13 amino acids. Germline CDR1 is SGHTA and CDR2 is FQGNSA. The CDR3 spells CATAGQTNYGYTF. CDR3 nucleotides: TGTGCCACCGCGGGACAGACTAACTATGGCTACACCTTC.